The clone carrying this T cell receptor beta chain was detected only a few times. The antigen remains unidentified. An end of the junction differs from the germline gene, which may be a read error. The data were obtained in a study of regulatory T cells in long-lasting Graves disease. Study observations and caveats: Persistent disease exhibited a predilection for TRBV28, TRBJ1-2 and TRBJ2-5. Whereas new patients shared 966 public clonotypes, persistent patients shared more, at 2,741.

CDR1 is SGHTS, CDR2 YDEGEE, per germline. This CDR3 has 14 amino acids. According to the study, TCR beta libraries were built with iRepertoire HTBI primers and CDR3-region Arm-PCR. TCRdb processed the multiplex PCR reads anew with MiXCR; each CDR3 protein has one entry. The sample shows 520,000 or so distinct CDR3 sequences, 12% of them seen only once. Stated time point: newly diagnosed GD, antithyroid drugs for less than 3 months. The TCR library was made from RNA that had been extracted from PBMCs in TRIzol. These data were also filed under a second study, of T cells in Graves' hyperthyroidism and ophthalmopathy. That source adds: Carried out on the TCR CDR3, a first-round RT-PCR used the HTBI primer set.

The sequence derives from a woman in her twenties or thirties with Graves disease. This sample comprised peripheral blood mononuclear cells (PBMCs), obtained at new diagnosis, from a patient treated with antithyroid drugs. The chain links TRBV5-8 to TRBJ1-4; D call uncertain. This CDR3 is CASSPPQANEKPFF. CDR3 DNA: TGTGCCAGCAGCCCGCCCCAGGCTAATGAAAAACCGTTTTTT. Filled out from reference TRBV5-8 and TRBJ1-4, the complete variable domain reads EAGVTQSPTHLIKTRGQQATLRCSPISGHTSVYWYQQALGLGLQFLLWYDEGEERNRGNFPPRFSGRQFPNYSSELNVNALELEDSALYLCASSPPQANEKPFFGSGTQLSVL.